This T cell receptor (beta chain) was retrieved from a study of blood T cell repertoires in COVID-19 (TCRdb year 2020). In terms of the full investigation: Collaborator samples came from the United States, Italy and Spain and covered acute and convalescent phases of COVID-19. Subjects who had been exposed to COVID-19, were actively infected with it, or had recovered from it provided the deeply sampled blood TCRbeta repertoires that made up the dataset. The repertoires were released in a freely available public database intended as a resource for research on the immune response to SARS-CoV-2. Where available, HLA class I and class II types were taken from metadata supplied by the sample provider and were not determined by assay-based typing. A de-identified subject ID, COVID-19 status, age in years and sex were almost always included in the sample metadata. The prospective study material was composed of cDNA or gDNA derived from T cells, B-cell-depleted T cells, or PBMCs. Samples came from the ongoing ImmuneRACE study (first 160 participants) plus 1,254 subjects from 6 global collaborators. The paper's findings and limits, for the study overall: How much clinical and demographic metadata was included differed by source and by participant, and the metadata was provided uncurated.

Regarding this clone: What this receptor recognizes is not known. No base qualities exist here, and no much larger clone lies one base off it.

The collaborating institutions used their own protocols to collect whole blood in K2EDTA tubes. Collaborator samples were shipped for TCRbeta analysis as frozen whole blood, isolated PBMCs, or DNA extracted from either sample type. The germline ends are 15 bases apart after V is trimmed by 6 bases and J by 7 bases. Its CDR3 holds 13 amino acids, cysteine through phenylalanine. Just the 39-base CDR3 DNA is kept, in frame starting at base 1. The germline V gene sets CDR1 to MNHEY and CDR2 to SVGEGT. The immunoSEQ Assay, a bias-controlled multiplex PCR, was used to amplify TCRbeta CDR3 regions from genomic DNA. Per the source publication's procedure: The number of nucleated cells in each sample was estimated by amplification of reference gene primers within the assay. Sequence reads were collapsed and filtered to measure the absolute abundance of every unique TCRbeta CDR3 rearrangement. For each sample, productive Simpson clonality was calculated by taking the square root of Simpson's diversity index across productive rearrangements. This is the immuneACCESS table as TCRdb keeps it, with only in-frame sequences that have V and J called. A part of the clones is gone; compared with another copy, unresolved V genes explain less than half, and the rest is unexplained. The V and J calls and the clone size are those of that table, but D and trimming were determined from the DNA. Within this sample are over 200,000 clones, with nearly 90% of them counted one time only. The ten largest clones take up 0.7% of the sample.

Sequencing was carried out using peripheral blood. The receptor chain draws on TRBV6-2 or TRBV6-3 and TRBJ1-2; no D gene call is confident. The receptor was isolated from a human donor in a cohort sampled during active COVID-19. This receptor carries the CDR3 CASSTSGYGGYTF. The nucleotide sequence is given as TGTGCCAGCAGCACCTCGGGGTACGGTGGCTACACCTTC.